This is a list of T cell receptor beta chains from one sample in a study of blood T cells in healthy people across ages. Using its own MiXCR run on the 5' RACE reads, TCRdb lists one record per CDR3 protein. The repertoire includes about a million distinct CDR3 sequences, 48% of them detected once, and roughly an eighth sits in the top ten. Sequenced material: blood. The receptors here all came from a man in his thirties or forties in good health. Each CDR3 is given with its conserved first and last residue. Each record gives: clone size, J gene, D gene, V gene, CDR3 protein, CDR3 DNA. A D gene is named only where the DNA matches it firmly. Size values are once, few and many counts, or a class for expanded clones, and some rows have none.

abundance: .; j_gene: TRBJ2-4; d_gene: .; v_gene: TRBV29-1; CDR3aa: CSVTRRTLAKNIQYF; CDR3nt: TGCAGCGTTACGAGGAGGACGCTAGCCAAAAACATTCAGTACTTC
abundance: .; j_gene: TRBJ2-2; d_gene: TRBD1; v_gene: TRBV3-1; CDR3aa: CASSQRTGRSGELFF; CDR3nt: TGTGCCAGCAGCCAAAGGACAGGACGGTCCGGGGAGCTGTTTTTT
abundance: .; j_gene: TRBJ2-7; d_gene: .; v_gene: TRBV29-1; CDR3aa: CSVCSGISYEQYF; CDR3nt: TGCAGCGTTTGCTCGGGGATCTCCTACGAGCAGTACTTC
abundance: .; j_gene: TRBJ2-7; d_gene: .; v_gene: TRBV9; CDR3aa: CASSVGYGSYEQYF; CDR3nt: TGTGCCAGCAGCGTAGGTTATGGGTCTTACGAGCAGTACTTC
abundance: .; j_gene: TRBJ2-7; d_gene: .; v_gene: TRBV12-3/TRBV12-4; CDR3aa: CASSLALWGAYEQYF; CDR3nt: TGTGCCAGCAGTTTAGCCCTATGGGGAGCGTACGAGCAGTACTTC
abundance: .; j_gene: TRBJ2-3; d_gene: .; v_gene: TRBV4-2; CDR3aa: CASSPDGRLGFADTQYF; CDR3nt: TGTGCCAGCAGCCCCGATGGGAGACTAGGGTTCGCCGATACGCAGTATTTT
abundance: .; j_gene: TRBJ2-1; d_gene: .; v_gene: TRBV29-1; CDR3aa: CSVEGRIYNEQFF; CDR3nt: TGCAGCGTTGAAGGGAGGATATACAATGAGCAGTTCTTC
abundance: few; j_gene: TRBJ2-3; d_gene: .; v_gene: TRBV5-5; CDR3aa: CASSPTGPRQDTQYF; CDR3nt: TGTGCCAGCAGCCCGACAGGCCCCCGACAGGATACGCAGTATTTT
abundance: .; j_gene: TRBJ1-2; d_gene: TRBD1; v_gene: TRBV30; CDR3aa: CASEQGSNYGYTF; CDR3nt: TGTGCCTCCGAACAGGGGTCCAACTATGGCTACACCTTC
abundance: .; j_gene: TRBJ1-4; d_gene: TRBD1; v_gene: TRBV12-3/TRBV12-4; CDR3aa: CASSRDREGEKLFF; CDR3nt: TGTGCCAGCAGCCGGGACAGGGAGGGGGAAAAACTGTTTTTT
abundance: .; j_gene: TRBJ2-3; d_gene: .; v_gene: TRBV5-6; CDR3aa: CASSLIITGSDTQYF; CDR3nt: TGTGCCAGCAGCTTGATTATTACAGGGTCAGATACGCAGTATTTT
abundance: .; j_gene: TRBJ2-1; d_gene: .; v_gene: TRBV7-9; CDR3aa: CASSLNVGRSRDEQFF; CDR3nt: TGTGCCAGCAGCTTAAATGTCGGCAGGTCAAGGGATGAGCAGTTCTTC
abundance: once; j_gene: TRBJ1-3; d_gene: .; v_gene: TRBV7-9; CDR3aa: CASSLFTGAGNTIYF; CDR3nt: TGTGCCAGCAGCTTATTTACAGGAGCTGGAAACACCATATATTTT
abundance: .; j_gene: TRBJ2-7; d_gene: .; v_gene: TRBV7-9; CDR3aa: CASSLAPETYEQYF; CDR3nt: TGTGCCAGCAGCTTAGCGCCTGAAACCTACGAGCAGTACTTC
abundance: many; j_gene: TRBJ1-2; d_gene: TRBD1; v_gene: TRBV3-1; CDR3aa: CASSQDWGTGGDYGYTF; CDR3nt: TGTGCCAGCAGCCAAGATTGGGGGACAGGGGGAGACTATGGCTACACCTTC
abundance: few; j_gene: TRBJ2-7; d_gene: .; v_gene: TRBV9; CDR3aa: CASSVDILPYEQYF; CDR3nt: TGTGCCAGCAGCGTAGACATTCTCCCCTACGAGCAGTACTTC
abundance: .; j_gene: TRBJ2-7; d_gene: TRBD2; v_gene: TRBV5-1; CDR3aa: CASSPSSGVAYEQYF; CDR3nt: TGCGCCAGCAGCCCTTCAAGCGGGGTCGCCTACGAGCAGTACTTC
abundance: few; j_gene: TRBJ2-4; d_gene: TRBD1; v_gene: TRBV25-1; CDR3aa: CASGQGGENIQYF; CDR3nt: TGTGCCAGCGGACAGGGGGGAGAAAACATTCAGTACTTC
abundance: .; j_gene: TRBJ2-3; d_gene: .; v_gene: TRBV25-1; CDR3aa: CASKWGLTDTQYF; CDR3nt: TGTGCCAGCAAATGGGGCCTTACAGATACGCAGTATTTT
abundance: .; j_gene: TRBJ1-1; d_gene: .; v_gene: TRBV14; CDR3aa: CASSQVAANEAFF; CDR3nt: TGTGCCAGCAGCCAAGTTGCGGCAAATGAAGCTTTCTTT
abundance: few; j_gene: TRBJ1-2; d_gene: .; v_gene: TRBV20-1; CDR3aa: CSATSGNEGYTF; CDR3nt: TGCAGTGCTACATCAGGGAATGAGGGCTACACCTTC
abundance: .; j_gene: TRBJ2-5; d_gene: .; v_gene: TRBV14; CDR3aa: CASSPMGKLIQETQYF; CDR3nt: TGTGCCAGCAGCCCTATGGGCAAACTTATCCAAGAGACCCAGTACTTC
abundance: .; j_gene: TRBJ2-1; d_gene: TRBD2; v_gene: TRBV29-1; CDR3aa: CSDRGRGGHEQFF; CDR3nt: TGCAGCGACCGGGGGCGGGGGGGCCATGAGCAGTTCTTC
abundance: .; j_gene: TRBJ1-2; d_gene: .; v_gene: TRBV6-5; CDR3aa: CATRSSEYGQHGYTF; CDR3nt: TGTGCCACCCGATCATCCGAATATGGACAGCATGGCTACACCTTC
abundance: .; j_gene: TRBJ1-5; d_gene: .; v_gene: TRBV3-1; CDR3aa: CASSQSPQVNNQPQHF; CDR3nt: TGTGCCAGCAGCCAAAGTCCGCAGGTGAACAATCAGCCCCAGCATTTT
abundance: .; j_gene: TRBJ2-2; d_gene: .; v_gene: TRBV5-1; CDR3aa: CASSSTVGSAITGELFF; CDR3nt: TGCGCCAGCAGCTCCACCGTAGGTAGCGCGATTACCGGGGAGCTGTTTTTT
abundance: .; j_gene: TRBJ1-5; d_gene: .; v_gene: TRBV18; CDR3aa: CASSPQSGSLNQPQHF; CDR3nt: TGTGCCAGCTCACCACAGTCGGGCAGCTTAAATCAGCCCCAGCATTTT
abundance: many; j_gene: TRBJ2-1; d_gene: TRBD2; v_gene: TRBV5-1; CDR3aa: CASSLQAGATYNEQFF; CDR3nt: TGCGCCAGCAGCTTGCAAGCGGGGGCGACCTACAATGAGCAGTTCTTC
abundance: .; j_gene: TRBJ2-1; d_gene: TRBD2; v_gene: TRBV5-6; CDR3aa: CAGTAIAGGYDYNEQFF; CDR3nt: TGTGCCGGCACCGCCATAGCGGGGGGGTACGACTACAATGAGCAGTTCTTC
abundance: few; j_gene: TRBJ1-1; d_gene: TRBD1; v_gene: TRBV2; CDR3aa: CASRDTPQGAAAFF; CDR3nt: TGTGCCAGCAGGGACACCCCACAGGGGGCAGCGGCTTTCTTT
abundance: .; j_gene: TRBJ2-1; d_gene: .; v_gene: TRBV2; CDR3aa: CASSTTRTSRGNSEQFF; CDR3nt: TGTGCCAGCAGTACTACACGGACATCGCGGGGCAATTCCGAGCAGTTCTTC
abundance: few; j_gene: TRBJ1-1; d_gene: .; v_gene: TRBV20-1; CDR3aa: CSARDPTGILNTEAFF; CDR3nt: TGCAGTGCTAGAGACCCAACCGGAATCCTGAACACTGAAGCTTTCTTT
abundance: .; j_gene: TRBJ1-3; d_gene: .; v_gene: TRBV10-3; CDR3aa: CAISPTNRHGNTIYF; CDR3nt: TGTGCCATCAGCCCCACGAACAGGCATGGAAACACCATATATTTT
abundance: few; j_gene: TRBJ2-1; d_gene: .; v_gene: TRBV5-1; CDR3aa: CASSLEGSNEQFF; CDR3nt: TGCGCCAGCAGCTTGGAGGGATCCAATGAGCAGTTCTTC
abundance: .; j_gene: TRBJ2-3; d_gene: TRBD2; v_gene: TRBV7-9; CDR3aa: CASSPRRGNTDTQYF; CDR3nt: TGTGCCAGCAGCCCCCGGCGGGGGAACACAGATACGCAGTATTTT
abundance: .; j_gene: TRBJ1-5; d_gene: .; v_gene: TRBV29-1; CDR3aa: CSVVSPRTATSNQPQHF; CDR3nt: TGCAGCGTTGTATCCCCTAGGACAGCGACAAGCAATCAGCCCCAGCATTTT
abundance: .; j_gene: TRBJ2-5; d_gene: .; v_gene: TRBV27; CDR3aa: CASSGSGTEYF; CDR3nt: TGTGCCAGCAGTGGGTCTGGGACCGAGTACTTC
abundance: few; j_gene: TRBJ2-3; d_gene: TRBD2; v_gene: TRBV7-2; CDR3aa: CASSRTSGGGDTQYF; CDR3nt: TGTGCCAGCAGCCGGACTAGCGGGGGGGGAGATACGCAGTATTTT
abundance: many; j_gene: TRBJ1-2; d_gene: .; v_gene: TRBV30; CDR3aa: CAWSVWGVSAGYTF; CDR3nt: TGTGCCTGGAGTGTATGGGGGGTATCTGCTGGCTACACCTTC
abundance: .; j_gene: TRBJ1-5; d_gene: .; v_gene: TRBV4-1; CDR3aa: CASSPEGGQPQHF; CDR3nt: TGCGCCAGCAGCCCCGAGGGGGGGCAGCCCCAGCATTTT
abundance: few; j_gene: TRBJ2-3; d_gene: TRBD2; v_gene: TRBV3-1; CDR3aa: CASSRLTSGDTQYF; CDR3nt: TGTGCCAGCAGCCGATTGACTAGCGGAGATACGCAGTATTTT
abundance: many; j_gene: TRBJ2-5; d_gene: .; v_gene: TRBV29-1; CDR3aa: CSVEETGGGETQYF; CDR3nt: TGCAGCGTTGAAGAGACAGGAGGTGGGGAGACCCAGTACTTC